This T cell receptor (beta chain) comes out of a study of blood T cell repertoires in COVID-19. Study-wide context: The analysed material was cDNA or gDNA that came from T cells, B-cell-depleted T cells, or PBMCs.

The CDR3 loop spans 18 amino acids. Germline V lookup: CDR1 MNHEY, CDR2 SVGEGT. The V and J ends lost 2 bases and 3 bases, in that order; junction bases with no gene match: 13. The cohort comprised adults aged about 18 to 89 years residing in approximately 22 US areas. Participant reports of clinical history set cohort assignment. Original processing notes: Estimation of nucleated cell counts relied on the amplification of reference gene primers. Sequenced by immunoSEQ multiplex PCR; TCRdb stores in-frame clones only, minus some. V, J and clone size derive from that table, while D and trimming were established from the DNA sequence. The sample contains 300,000 to 400,000 clones, around 89% of which appear only once. This clone was seen just once.

Input material: PBMCs or T cells enriched from blood (not recorded which). V and J are TRBV6-2 or TRBV6-3 and TRBJ2-1, with 7 nucleotides matching TRBD1. The receptor comes from a woman in her 30s with acute COVID-19. The CDR3 DNA is TGTGCCAGCAGTTACACTAGACAGGGTACCTCGGGCTACAATGAGCAGTTCTTC. Translation gives CASSYTRQGTSGYNEQFF.